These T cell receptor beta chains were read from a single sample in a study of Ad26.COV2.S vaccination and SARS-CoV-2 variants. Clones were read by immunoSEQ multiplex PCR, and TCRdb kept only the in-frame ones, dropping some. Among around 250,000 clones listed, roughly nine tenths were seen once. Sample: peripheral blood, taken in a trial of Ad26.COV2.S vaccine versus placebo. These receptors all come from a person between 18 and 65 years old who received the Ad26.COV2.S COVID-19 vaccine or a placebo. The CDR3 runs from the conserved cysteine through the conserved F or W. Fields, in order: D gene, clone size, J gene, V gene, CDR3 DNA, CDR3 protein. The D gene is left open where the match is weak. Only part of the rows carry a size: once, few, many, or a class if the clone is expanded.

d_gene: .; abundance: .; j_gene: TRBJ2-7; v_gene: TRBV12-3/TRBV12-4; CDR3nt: TGTGCCAGCAGTTTACAGGGATCCTACGAGCAGTACTTC; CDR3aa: CASSLQGSYEQYF
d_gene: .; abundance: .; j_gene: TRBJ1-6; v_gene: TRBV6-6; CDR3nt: TGTGCCAGCAGCAACAGACAGGCGGGGAATTCACCCCTCCACTTT; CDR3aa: CASSNRQAGNSPLHF
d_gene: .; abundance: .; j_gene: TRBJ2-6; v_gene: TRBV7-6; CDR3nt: TGTGCCAGCAGCTTAGACGGGTCTGGGGCCAACGTCCTGACTTTC; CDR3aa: CASSLDGSGANVLTF
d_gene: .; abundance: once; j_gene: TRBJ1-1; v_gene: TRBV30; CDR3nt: TGTGCCTGGATGACGATTTCAGCTTTCTTT; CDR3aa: CAWMTISAFF
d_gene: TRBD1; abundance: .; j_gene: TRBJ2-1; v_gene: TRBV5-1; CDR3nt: TGCGCCAGCAGCTTGACAGGGGAACCCTACAATGAGCAGTTCTTC; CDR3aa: CASSLTGEPYNEQFF
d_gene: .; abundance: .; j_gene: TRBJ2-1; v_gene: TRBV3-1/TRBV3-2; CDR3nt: TGTGCCAGCAGCCCACCGGGAGCCTTAAACAATGAGCAGTTCTTC; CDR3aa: CASSPPGALNNEQFF
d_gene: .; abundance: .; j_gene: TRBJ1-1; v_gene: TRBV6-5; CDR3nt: TGTGCCAGCAGTTACTCCGACACTGAAGCTTTCTTT; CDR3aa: CASSYSDTEAFF
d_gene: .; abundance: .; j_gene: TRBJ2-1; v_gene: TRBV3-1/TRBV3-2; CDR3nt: TGTGCCAGCAGCCAAGGGAGGGGGAACGATGAGCAGTTCTTC; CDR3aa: CASSQGRGNDEQFF
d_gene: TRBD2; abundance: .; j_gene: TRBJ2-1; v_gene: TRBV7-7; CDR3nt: TGTGCCAGCAGCGCTAGACTAGCGGGTACTCGGAACAATGAGCAGTTCTTC; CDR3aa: CASSARLAGTRNNEQFF
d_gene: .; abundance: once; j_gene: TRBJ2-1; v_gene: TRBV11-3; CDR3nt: TGTGCCAGCAGCTTAAGACCCACCCAGCGGAGCAATGAGCAGTTCTTC; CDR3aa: CASSLRPTQRSNEQFF
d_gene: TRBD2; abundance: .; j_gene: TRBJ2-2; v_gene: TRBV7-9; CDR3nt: TGTGCCAGCACCTTCCCAGCGGGAGAGGTCGGCGGGGAGCTGTTTTTT; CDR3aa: CASTFPAGEVGGELFF
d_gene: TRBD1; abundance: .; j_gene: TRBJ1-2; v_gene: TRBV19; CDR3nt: TGTGCCAGTTGGACAGGGTATGGCTACACCTTC; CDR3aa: CASWTGYGYTF
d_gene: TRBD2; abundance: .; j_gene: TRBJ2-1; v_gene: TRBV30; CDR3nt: TGTGCCTGGGACCCGGGACTACCCTCCTACAATGAGCAGTTCTTC; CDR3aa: CAWDPGLPSYNEQFF
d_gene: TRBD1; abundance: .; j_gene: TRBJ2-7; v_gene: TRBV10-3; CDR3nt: TGTGCCATCAGTGGGACAGGCTTTCAAGAGCAGTACTTC; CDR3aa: CAISGTGFQEQYF
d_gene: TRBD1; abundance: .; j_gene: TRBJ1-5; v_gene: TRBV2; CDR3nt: TGTGCCAGCAGCGAGGACAGGGGGTATCAGCCCCAGCATTTT; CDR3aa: CASSEDRGYQPQHF
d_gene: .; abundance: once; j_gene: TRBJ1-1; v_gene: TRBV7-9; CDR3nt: TGTGCCAGCAGCTGGCCCAACCAGGCATCGAACACTGAAGCTTTCTTT; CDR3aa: CASSWPNQASNTEAFF
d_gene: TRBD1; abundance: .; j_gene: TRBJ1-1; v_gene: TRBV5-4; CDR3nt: TGTGCCAGCAGCCCGGCCAGGGGGGGGTCGAACACTGAAGCTTTCTTT; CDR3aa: CASSPARGGSNTEAFF
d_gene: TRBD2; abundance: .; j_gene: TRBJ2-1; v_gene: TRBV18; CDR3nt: TGTGCCAGCTCACCAACACTAGCGTCGGGCGATGAGCAGTTCTTC; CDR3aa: CASSPTLASGDEQFF
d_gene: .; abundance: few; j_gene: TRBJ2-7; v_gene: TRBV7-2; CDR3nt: TGTGCCAGCAGCTTAGCGCAAGGGGGACGGGAGCAGTACTTC; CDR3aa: CASSLAQGGREQYF
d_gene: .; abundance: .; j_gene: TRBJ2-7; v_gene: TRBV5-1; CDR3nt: TGCGCCAGCAGCTTGGGGGGCGAGATATACGAGCAGTACTTC; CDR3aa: CASSLGGEIYEQYF
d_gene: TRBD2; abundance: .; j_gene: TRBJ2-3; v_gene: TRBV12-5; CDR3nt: TGTGCTAGTGGCAGGGGGGAACATGGACTAGCGTTCACAGATACGCAGTATTTT; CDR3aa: CASGRGEHGLAFTDTQYF
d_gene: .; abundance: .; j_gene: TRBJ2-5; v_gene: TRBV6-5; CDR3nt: TGTGCCAGCAGTTACTCGGCGGGGCCGAAGACCCAGTACTTC; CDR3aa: CASSYSAGPKTQYF
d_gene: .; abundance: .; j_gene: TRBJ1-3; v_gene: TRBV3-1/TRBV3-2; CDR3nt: TGTGCCAGCAGCCATGGGGTTGCGGCTGGAAACACCATATATTTT; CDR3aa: CASSHGVAAGNTIYF
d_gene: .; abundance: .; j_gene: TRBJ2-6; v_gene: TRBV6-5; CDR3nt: TGTGCCAGCAGCACACAGGGTTTCGGGGCCAACGTCCTGACTTTC; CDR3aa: CASSTQGFGANVLTF